This T cell receptor (beta chain) came from a study of cytomegalovirus exposure and HLA in healthy donors. This CDR3 is 14 amino acids long. Trimming took off 2 bases at V and 5 bases at J, with 10 bases between the two ends. Germline CDR1 reads MGHRA; CDR2 reads YSYEKL. The PCR employed 60 Vbeta primers together with 13 Jbeta primers. In the authors' workflow: An analysis performed later counted roughly 80 million unique TCR beta chains (roughly 10 million of them shared). Produced via immunoSEQ multiplex PCR; TCRdb's table is partial and in-frame only. V and J calls plus clone size are reproduced from that table; the DNA served to infer D and trimming. The sample has approximately 100,000 clones; around 80% are singletons.

The clonotype was recovered from a female donor in good health and CMV-seronegative. The V and J genes are TRBV4-1 and TRBJ2-1; tentatively, D is TRBD2 (5 bases). The sequencing input was PBMCs. The CDR3 spells CASSQTGSDNEQFF. The CDR3 nucleotides read TGCGCCAGCAGCCAAACGGGGAGCGACAATGAGCAGTTCTTC.